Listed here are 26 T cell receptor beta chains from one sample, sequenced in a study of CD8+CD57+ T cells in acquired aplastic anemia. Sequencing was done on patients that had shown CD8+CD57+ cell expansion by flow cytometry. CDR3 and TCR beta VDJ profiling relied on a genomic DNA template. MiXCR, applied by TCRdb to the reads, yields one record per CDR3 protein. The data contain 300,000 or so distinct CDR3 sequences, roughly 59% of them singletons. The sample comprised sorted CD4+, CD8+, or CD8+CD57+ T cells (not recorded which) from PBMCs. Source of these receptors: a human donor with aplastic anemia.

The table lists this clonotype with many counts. In DNA form, the CDR3 reads TGTGCCATCACTCGGGGGTTAGGGGGTAGTGGCTACACCTTC. This encodes CAITRGLGGSGYTF. The chain carries TRBV10-3 and TRBJ1-2; maybe TRBD1 (6 bases). V lost 7 bases, J lost 7 bases, and 19 bases lay in between. Germline lookup yields CDR1 ENHRY and CDR2 SYGVKD. This CDR3 has 14 residues.

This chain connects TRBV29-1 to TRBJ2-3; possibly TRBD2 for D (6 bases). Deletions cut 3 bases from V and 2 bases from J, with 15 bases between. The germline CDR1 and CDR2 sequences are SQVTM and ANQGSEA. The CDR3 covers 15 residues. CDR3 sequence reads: CSVDGLGGNTDTQYF. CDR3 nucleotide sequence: TGCAGCGTTGACGGACTCGGGGGAAACACAGATACGCAGTATTTT.

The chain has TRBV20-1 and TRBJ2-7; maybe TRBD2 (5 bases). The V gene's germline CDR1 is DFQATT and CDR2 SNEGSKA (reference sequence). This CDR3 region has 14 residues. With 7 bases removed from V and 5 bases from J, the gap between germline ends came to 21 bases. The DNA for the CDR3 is TGCAGTGGAAGGAGGTTGTCGGGGAGCCACGAGCAGTACTTC. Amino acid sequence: CSGRRLSGSHEQYF.

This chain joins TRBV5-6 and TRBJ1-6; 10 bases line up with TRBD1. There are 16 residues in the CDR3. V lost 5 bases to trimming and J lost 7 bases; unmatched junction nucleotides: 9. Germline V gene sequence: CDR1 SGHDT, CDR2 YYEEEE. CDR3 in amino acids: CASSLPGQGYNSPLHF. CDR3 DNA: TGTGCCAGCAGTCTCCCGGGACAGGGGTACAATTCACCCCTCCACTTT.

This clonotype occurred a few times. CDR3 protein: CASSEGVPPVAYEQYF. The CDR3 nucleotides are TGTGCCAGCAGTGAAGGTGTACCACCAGTAGCCTACGAGCAGTACTTC. The chain employs TRBV2 and TRBJ2-7; D is uncertain. The V and J ends lost 1 base and 2 bases respectively, with 15 bases between them. The V gene's germline CDR1 is SNHLY and CDR2 FYNNEI. The length of the CDR3 is 16 residues.

CDR3 residues: CASSLFAGGAFF. DNA of the CDR3: TGTGCCAGCAGCTTGTTTGCAGGGGGAGCTTTCTTT. This chain connects TRBV7-9 to TRBJ1-1; 7 bases line up with TRBD1. The CDR3 is 12 amino acids. V was pared by 3 bases and J by 10 bases, with 5 bases of the junction left unmatched. From germline, CDR1 is SEHNR and CDR2 FQNEAQ (reference sequence).

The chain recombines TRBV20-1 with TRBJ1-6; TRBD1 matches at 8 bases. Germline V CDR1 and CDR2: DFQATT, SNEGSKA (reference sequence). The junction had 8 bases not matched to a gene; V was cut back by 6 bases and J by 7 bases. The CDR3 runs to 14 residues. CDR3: CSAQSGTGNSPLHF. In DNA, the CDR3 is TGCAGTGCCCAGTCCGGGACAGGCAATTCACCCCTCCACTTT.

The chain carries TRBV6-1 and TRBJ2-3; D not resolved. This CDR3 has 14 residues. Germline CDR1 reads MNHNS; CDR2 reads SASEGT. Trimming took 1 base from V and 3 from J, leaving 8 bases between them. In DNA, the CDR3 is TGTGCCAGCAGTGAAGTGGTTGCGACAGATACGCAGTATTTT. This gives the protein CASSEVVATDTQYF.

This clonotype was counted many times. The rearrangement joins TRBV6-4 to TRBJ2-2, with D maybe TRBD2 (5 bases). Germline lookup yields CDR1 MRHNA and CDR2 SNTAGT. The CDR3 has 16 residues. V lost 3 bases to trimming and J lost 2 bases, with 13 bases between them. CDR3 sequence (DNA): TGTGCCAGCAGTGATGAGGGCGGGTTTAACACCGGGGAGCTGTTTTTT. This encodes CASSDEGGFNTGELFF.

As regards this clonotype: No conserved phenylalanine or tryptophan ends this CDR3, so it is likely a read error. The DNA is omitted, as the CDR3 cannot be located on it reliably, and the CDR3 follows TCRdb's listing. The CDR3 loop reads CSARGTQS. V and J are TRBV20-1 and TRBJ1-6. Germline V CDR1 and CDR2: DFQATT, SNEGSKA (reference sequence). The CDR3 region is 8 residues in length, termini included.

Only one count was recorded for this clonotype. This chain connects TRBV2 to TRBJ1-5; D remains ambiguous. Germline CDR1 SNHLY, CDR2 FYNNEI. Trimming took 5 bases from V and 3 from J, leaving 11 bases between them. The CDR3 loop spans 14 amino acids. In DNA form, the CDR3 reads TGTGCCAGCAGTTTAGGACGGTACAATCAGCCCCAGCATTTT. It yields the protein CASSLGRYNQPQHF.

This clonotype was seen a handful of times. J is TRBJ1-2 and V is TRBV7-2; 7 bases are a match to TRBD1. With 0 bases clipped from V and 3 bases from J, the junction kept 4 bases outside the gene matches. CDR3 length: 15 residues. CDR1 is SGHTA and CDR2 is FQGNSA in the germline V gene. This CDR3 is CASSLAGGNHYGYTF. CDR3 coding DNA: TGTGCCAGCAGCTTAGCAGGGGGCAATCACTATGGCTACACCTTC.

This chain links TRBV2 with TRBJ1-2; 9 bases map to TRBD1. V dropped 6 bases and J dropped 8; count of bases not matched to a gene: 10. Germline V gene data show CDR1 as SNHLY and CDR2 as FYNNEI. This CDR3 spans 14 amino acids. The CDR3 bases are TGTGCCAGCAGAGCCCCGGGACAGGGAAACGGCTACACCTTC. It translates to CASRAPGQGNGYTF.

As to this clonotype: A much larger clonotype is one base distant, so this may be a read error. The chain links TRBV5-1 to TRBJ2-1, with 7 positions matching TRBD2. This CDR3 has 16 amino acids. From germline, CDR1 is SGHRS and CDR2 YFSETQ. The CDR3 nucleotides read TGCGCCAGCAGCTTGCCGCAATCCTCGGGGGGAAATGGGCAGTTCTTC. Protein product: CASSLPQSSGGNGQFF. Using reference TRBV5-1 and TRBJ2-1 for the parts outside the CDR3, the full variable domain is KAGVTQTPRYLIKTRGQQVTLSCSPISGHRSVSWYQQTPGQGLQFLFEYFSETQRNKGNFPGRFSGRQFSNSRSEMNVSTLELGDSALYLCASSLPQSSGGNGQFFGPGTRLTVL.

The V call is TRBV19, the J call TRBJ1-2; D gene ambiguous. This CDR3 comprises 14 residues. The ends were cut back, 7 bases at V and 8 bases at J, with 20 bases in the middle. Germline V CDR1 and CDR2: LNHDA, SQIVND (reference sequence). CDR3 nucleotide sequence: TGTGCCAGTATTCGAGCCGCACTGATCTGCGGCTACACCTTC. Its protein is CASIRAALICGYTF.

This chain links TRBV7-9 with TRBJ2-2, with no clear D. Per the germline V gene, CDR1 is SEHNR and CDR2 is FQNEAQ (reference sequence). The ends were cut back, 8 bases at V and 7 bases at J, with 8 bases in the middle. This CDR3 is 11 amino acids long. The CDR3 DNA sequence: TGTGCCAGCTCGATGGGCGGGGAGCTGTTTTTT. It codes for CASSMGGELFF.

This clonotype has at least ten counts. CDR3 nucleotides: TGTGCCAGCAGGGATGGGGGGTCCCAAGTGGATCAGCCCCAGCATTTT. This gives the protein CASRDGGSQVDQPQHF. This chain uses TRBV2 with TRBJ1-5, with TRBD1 as a possible D gene (5 bases). Germline lookup yields CDR1 SNHLY and CDR2 FYNNEI. CDR3 length: 16 residues. Trimming removed 6 bases at V and 5 bases at J, with 20 bases between. Looking up the rest from reference TRBV2 and TRBJ1-5 gives the full variable domain: EPEVTQTPSHQVTQMGQEVILRCVPISNHLYFYWYRQILGQKVEFLVSFYNNEISEKSEIFDDQFSVERPDGSNFTLKIRSTKLEDSAMYFCASRDGGSQVDQPQHFGDGTRLSIL.

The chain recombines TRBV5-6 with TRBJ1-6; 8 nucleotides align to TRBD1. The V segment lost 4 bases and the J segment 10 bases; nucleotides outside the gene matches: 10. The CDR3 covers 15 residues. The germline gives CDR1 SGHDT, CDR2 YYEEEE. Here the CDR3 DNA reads TGTGCCAGCAGCGCAGACAGGGGCTGGGTGTCACCCCTCCACTTT. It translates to CASSADRGWVSPLHF.

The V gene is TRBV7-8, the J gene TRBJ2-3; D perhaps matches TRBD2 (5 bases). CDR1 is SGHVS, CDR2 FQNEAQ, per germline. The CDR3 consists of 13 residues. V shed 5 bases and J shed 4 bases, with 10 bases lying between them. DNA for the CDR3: TGTGCCAGCAGCGGTACTAGTCCAGATACGCAGTATTTT. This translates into CASSGTSPDTQYF.

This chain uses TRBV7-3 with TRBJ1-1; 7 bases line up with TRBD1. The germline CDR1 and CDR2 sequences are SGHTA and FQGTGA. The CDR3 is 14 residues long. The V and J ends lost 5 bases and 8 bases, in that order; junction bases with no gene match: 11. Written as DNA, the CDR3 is TGTGCCAGCAGCCCTGACGGCGGGACAGTAGAAGCTTTCTTT. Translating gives CASSPDGGTVEAFF.

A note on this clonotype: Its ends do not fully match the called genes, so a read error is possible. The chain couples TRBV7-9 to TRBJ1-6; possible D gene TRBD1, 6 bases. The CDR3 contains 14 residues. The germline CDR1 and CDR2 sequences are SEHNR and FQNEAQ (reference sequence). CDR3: CASSADSYNSPLLF. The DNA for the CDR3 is TGTGCCAGCAGTGCGGACAGTTATAATTCACCCCTCCTCTTT.

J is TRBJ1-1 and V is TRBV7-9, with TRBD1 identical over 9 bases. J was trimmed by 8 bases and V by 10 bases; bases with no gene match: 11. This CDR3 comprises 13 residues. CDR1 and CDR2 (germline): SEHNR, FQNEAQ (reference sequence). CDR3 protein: CATIGQGLVEAFF. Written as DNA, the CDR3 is TGTGCCACCATAGGACAGGGGCTGGTAGAAGCTTTCTTT.

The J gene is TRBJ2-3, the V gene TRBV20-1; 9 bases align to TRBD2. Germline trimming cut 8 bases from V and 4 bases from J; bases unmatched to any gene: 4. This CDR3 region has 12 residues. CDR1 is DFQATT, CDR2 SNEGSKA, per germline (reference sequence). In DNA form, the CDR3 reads TGCAGTTCGACTAGCGGACCAGATACGCAGTATTTT. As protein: CSSTSGPDTQYF.

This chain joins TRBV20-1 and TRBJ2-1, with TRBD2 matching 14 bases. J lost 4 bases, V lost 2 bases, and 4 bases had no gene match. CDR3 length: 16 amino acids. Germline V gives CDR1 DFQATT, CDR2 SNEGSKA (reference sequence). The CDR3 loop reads CSARTGTSGSYNEQFF. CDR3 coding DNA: TGCAGTGCTAGAACCGGGACTAGCGGGAGTTACAATGAGCAGTTCTTC.

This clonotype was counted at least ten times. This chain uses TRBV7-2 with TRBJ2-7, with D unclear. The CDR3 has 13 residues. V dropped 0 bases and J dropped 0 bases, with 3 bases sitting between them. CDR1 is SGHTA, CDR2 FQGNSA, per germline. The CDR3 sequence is CASSLASSYEQYF. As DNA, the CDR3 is TGTGCCAGCAGCTTAGCGAGCTCCTACGAGCAGTACTTC. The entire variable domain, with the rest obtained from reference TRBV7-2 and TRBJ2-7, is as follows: GAGVSQSPSNKVTEKGKDVELRCDPISGHTALYWYRQSLGQGLEFLIYFQGNSAPDKSGLPSDRFSAERTGGSVSTLTIQRTQQEDSAVYLCASSLASSYEQYFGPGTRLTVT.

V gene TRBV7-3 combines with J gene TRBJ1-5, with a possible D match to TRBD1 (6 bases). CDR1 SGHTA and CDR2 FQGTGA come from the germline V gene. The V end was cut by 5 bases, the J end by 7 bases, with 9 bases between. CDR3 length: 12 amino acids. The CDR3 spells CASSRRGQPQHF. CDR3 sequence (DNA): TGTGCCAGCAGCCGCAGGGGCCAGCCCCAGCATTTT.